A selection of T cell receptor beta chains follows, all from one sample in a study of cytomegalovirus exposure and HLA in healthy donors. TCRdb keeps only in-frame clones here, not all; method: immunoSEQ multiplex PCR. In the table there are about 160,000 clones, approximately 70% of which are singletons. What was sequenced was PBMCs. The receptors were sampled from a man between 40 and 49 years old in good health and CMV-seropositive. Each CDR3 is given with its conserved first and last residue. Size values are once, few and many counts, or a class for expanded clones, and some rows have none.

j_call: TRBJ2-7; v_call: TRBV7-2; clone_size: .; cdr3_aa: CASTRRELLSYEQYF
j_call: TRBJ1-3; v_call: TRBV25-1; clone_size: .; cdr3_aa: CASSSHHGQSSGNTIYF
j_call: TRBJ1-1; v_call: TRBV5-1; clone_size: .; cdr3_aa: CASQLQGDGTEAFF
j_call: TRBJ1-2; v_call: TRBV5-1; clone_size: .; cdr3_aa: CASSLGDPGGLRWYGYTF
j_call: TRBJ2-3; v_call: TRBV4-3; clone_size: .; cdr3_aa: CASSQSPKGAGGDTQYF
j_call: TRBJ1-1; v_call: TRBV9; clone_size: few; cdr3_aa: CASMGGSYTEAFF
j_call: TRBJ2-3; v_call: TRBV7-2; clone_size: .; cdr3_aa: CASCPLRAGGQYF
j_call: TRBJ2-1; v_call: TRBV9; clone_size: .; cdr3_aa: CASSVVGTSGKEQFF
j_call: TRBJ2-1; v_call: TRBV4-3; clone_size: .; cdr3_aa: CASSQSALGIYNEQFF
j_call: TRBJ2-1; v_call: TRBV6-4; clone_size: few; cdr3_aa: CASSDSGTGGNEQFF
j_call: TRBJ2-7; v_call: TRBV30; clone_size: once; cdr3_aa: CAWSRWAVRNEQYF
j_call: TRBJ2-4; v_call: TRBV30; clone_size: .; cdr3_aa: CAWSRGRASIQYF
j_call: TRBJ2-6; v_call: TRBV19; clone_size: once; cdr3_aa: CASSPGQGSGANVLTF
j_call: TRBJ2-2; v_call: TRBV4-1; clone_size: .; cdr3_aa: CASSQILASGGLSTGELFF
j_call: TRBJ1-5; v_call: TRBV5-5; clone_size: .; cdr3_aa: CASSLTLPADRVNQPQHF
j_call: TRBJ2-5; v_call: TRBV18; clone_size: .; cdr3_aa: CASSLRDTQETQYF